A single sample is the source of the 8 T cell receptor beta chains below, sequenced in a study of CD4 T cells in relation to SARS-CoV-2 and coronaviruses. This table comes from immunoSEQ multiplex PCR, and its TCRdb copy is limited to in-frame clones, with some not included. The table records more than 25,000 clones, around 78% of them present only once. CD4+ T cells from unexposed donors were obtained before the COVID-19 pandemic (2011-2018). Isolation of CD4+ T cells took place after less than twelve days in culture. These TCRs are of unknown antigen specificity. The sample taken for sequencing was CD4+ T cells from PBMCs, cultured in vitro. Every receptor here comes from a human donor in good health.

The rearrangement links TRBV27 to TRBJ1-6; no reliable D call. V gave up 4 bases and J gave up 9 bases, with 13 bases separating them. The CDR3 is 14 amino acids. From germline, CDR1 is MNHEY and CDR2 SMNVEV (reference sequence). The CDR3 DNA reads TGTGCCAGCAGTTCGGACGGGATAGGTTCACCCCTCCACTTT. The encoded protein is CASSSDGIGSPLHF.

This chain connects TRBV19 to TRBJ1-2; 7 bases map to TRBD1. Looked up from germline, CDR1 is LNHDA and CDR2 is SQIVND (reference sequence). Losses at the gene ends were 3 bases for V and 4 bases for J; bases not matched to a gene: 20. The CDR3 runs to 19 residues. The CDR3 spells CASSITNWRGDSHSYGYTF. The CDR3 DNA reads as TGTGCCAGTAGTATTACCAATTGGAGAGGGGACAGCCACAGCTATGGCTACACCTTC.

The chain joins TRBV4-3 to TRBJ2-1, with D perhaps matching TRBD2 (5 bases). The V gene's germline CDR1 is LGHNA and CDR2 YSLEER. The CDR3 totals 15 residues. V lost 0 bases, J lost 9 bases, and 15 bases lay in between. The CDR3 nucleotides read TGCGCCAGCAGCCAAGACACGGGATCCCCCAGTGAGCAGTTCTTC. Translation gives CASSQDTGSPSEQFF.

In this sample, this clone turned up a few times. This chain connects TRBV6-5 to TRBJ2-7, with 11 nucleotides matching TRBD1. CDR1 and CDR2 (germline): MNHEY, SVGAGI. Trimming removed 2 bases from V and 3 bases from J; junction bases left unmatched: 3. The CDR3 extends over 15 amino acids. CDR3 sequence reads: CASSYAGTGGYEQYF. CDR3 coding DNA: TGTGCCAGCAGTTACGCCGGGACAGGGGGCTACGAGCAGTACTTC.

This chain links TRBV7-2 with TRBJ1-5; D is ambiguous. The germline V gene encodes CDR1 SGHTA and CDR2 FQGNSA. V was shortened by 4 bases and J by 6 bases, with 16 bases between the two germline ends. The CDR3 has 15 residues. The CDR3 nucleotides are TGTGCCAGCAGCTCTGGACGTTCTGCAGGTCAGCCCCAGCATTTT. This sequence encodes CASSSGRSAGQPQHF. Together with reference TRBV7-2 and TRBJ1-5, the CDR3 gives the full variable domain: GAGVSQSPSNKVTEKGKDVELRCDPISGHTALYWYRQSLGQGLEFLIYFQGNSAPDKSGLPSDRFSAERTGGSVSTLTIQRTQQEDSAVYLCASSSGRSAGQPQHFGDGTRLSIL.

The chain is built from TRBV6-6 and TRBJ1-1, with D possibly matching TRBD1 (5 bases). V was clipped by 6 bases and J by 1 base, with 9 bases between them. CDR3 length: 13 residues. Germline CDR1 reads MNHNY; CDR2 reads SVGAGI (reference sequence). The CDR3 reads CASSPTGNTEAFF. The CDR3 bases are TGTGCCAGCAGCCCAACAGGGAACACTGAAGCTTTCTTT.

The V call is TRBV7-9, the J call TRBJ1-5; 10 bases align to TRBD1. CDR3 length: 16 residues. The V gene end was trimmed by 5 bases and the J gene end by 6 bases; junction bases not matched to a gene: 10. The V gene's germline CDR1 is SEHNR and CDR2 FQNEAQ (reference sequence). The chain's CDR3 is CASSLGGGQGTQPQHF. The DNA for the CDR3 is TGTGCCAGCAGCCTCGGGGGGGGACAGGGGACTCAGCCCCAGCATTTT.

The V gene is TRBV6-5, the J gene TRBJ1-1, with D unresolved. V was trimmed by 2 bases and J by 4 bases, leaving 8 bases between them. The germline V gene has CDR1 MNHEY and CDR2 SVGAGI. The CDR3 sequence is 13 residues long. Here the CDR3 DNA reads TGTGCCAGCAGTTACGGGCCGGCCACTGAAGCTTTCTTT. Protein sequence: CASSYGPATEAFF.